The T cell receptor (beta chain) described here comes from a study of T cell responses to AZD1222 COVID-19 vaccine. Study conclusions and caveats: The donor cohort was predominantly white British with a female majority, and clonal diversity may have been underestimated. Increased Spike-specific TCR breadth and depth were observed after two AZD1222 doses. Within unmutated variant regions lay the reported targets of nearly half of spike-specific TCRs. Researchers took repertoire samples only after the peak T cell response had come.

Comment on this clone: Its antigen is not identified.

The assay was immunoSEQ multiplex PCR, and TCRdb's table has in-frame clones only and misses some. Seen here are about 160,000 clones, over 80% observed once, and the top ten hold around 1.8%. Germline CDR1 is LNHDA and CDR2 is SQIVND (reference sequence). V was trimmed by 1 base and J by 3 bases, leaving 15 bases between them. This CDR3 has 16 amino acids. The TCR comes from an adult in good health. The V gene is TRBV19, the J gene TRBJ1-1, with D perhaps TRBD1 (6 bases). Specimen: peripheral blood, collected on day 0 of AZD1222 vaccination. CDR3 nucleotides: TGTGCCAGTAGTATAGGGTGGGACAAACGATACACTGAAGCTTTCTTT. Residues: CASSIGWDKRYTEAFF.